This T cell receptor (beta chain) stems from a study of cytomegalovirus exposure and HLA in healthy donors. Study outcomes and limitations: Reportedly, fewer N-insertions than the roughly 690-donor mean appeared in an Asian-associated ancestry cluster in a later analysis.

Both 60 Vbeta primers and 13 Jbeta primers went into the PCR. Using immunoSEQ multiplex PCR, the repertoire was profiled, and TCRdb retains in-frame clones only, with some absent. This table has 95,000 to 100,000 clones, under 80% appearing once. About this clone: Antigen: not known.

Source material: PBMCs. The TCR originated in a middle-aged man in good health and CMV-seropositive.

The CDR3: CASRLTYSQETQYF. The CDR3 region has the DNA TGTGCCAGCAGATTAACCTACAGCCAAGAGACCCAGTACTTC. The chain recombines TRBV6-5 with TRBJ2-5; D is unresolved. The germline CDR1 and CDR2 sequences are MNHEY and SVGAGI. Trimming cost V 6 bases and J 1 base, with 12 bases left between them. This CDR3 comprises 14 residues.